This T cell receptor (beta chain) was documented in a study of blood T cell repertoires in COVID-19. About the research overall: Spain, Italy and the United States supplied samples that represented acute and convalescent COVID-19. PBMCs, B-cell-depleted T cells, or T cells provided the cDNA or gDNA that made up the material.

Sequencing used immunoSEQ multiplex PCR; TCRdb keeps in-frame clones, though not all of them. The table has under 95,000 clones, 70% to 90% seen once; the top ten hold more than 4%. This clone was found a few times. The CDR3 consists of 13 residues. Trimming cost V 7 bases and J 3 bases; bases outside gene matches: 5. The V gene's germline CDR1 is SEHNR and CDR2 FQNEAQ (reference sequence). The chain links TRBV7-9 to TRBJ1-1, with TRBD1 matching over 7 bases. This receptor was obtained from a middle-aged man with acute or convalescent COVID-19. The sequencing input was peripheral blood. The CDR3 DNA is TGTGCCAGCACGGGGACAGAATACACTGAAGCTTTCTTT. Protein: CASTGTEYTEAFF.